This T cell receptor beta chain was sequenced for a study of neurological immune-mediated disorders. Study results and caveats: Patients with HTLV-1-associated myelopathy had the highest level of TCR clonal expansion, whereas patients with multiple sclerosis had the lowest level, falling beneath the level found in healthy controls. The absence of any CDR3 amino acid sequence shared by expanded clones across subjects suggests that repertoires were private in all groups.

About this clonotype itself: Its antigen is undetermined.

Libraries used 2 million unsorted PBMCs kept frozen in RNAlater. Germline-derived CDR1 and CDR2 are MNHNY and SVGAGI (reference sequence). This CDR3 has 15 amino acids. V shed 5 bases, J shed 3 bases, and the junction held 10 bases outside the gene matches. TCRdb re-derived calls from the 5' RACE reads in MiXCR, one entry per CDR3 protein. The sample yields some 43,000 distinct CDR3 sequences, more than 2% seen once. The clonotype comes from a man aged 25-40 years with multiple sclerosis. The rearrangement joins TRBV6-6 to TRBJ2-7, with 7 bases matching TRBD2. The sequencing input was PBMCs. CDR3 nucleotides: TGTGCCAGCAGTCTCTCGGGGCGGGGGTTCTACGAGCAGTACTTC. It codes for CASSLSGRGFYEQYF.